Listed below are T cell receptor beta chains from one sample, sequenced in a study of blood T cell repertoires in COVID-19. Sequencing used immunoSEQ multiplex PCR; TCRdb keeps in-frame clones, though not all of them. The table shows about 280,000 clones, with approximately 78% occurring only once. Sequences were obtained from PBMCs or T cells enriched from blood (not recorded which). These receptors originate from a man in his forties or fifties who had been exposed to COVID-19. CDR3s include the opening cysteine and the closing phenylalanine or tryptophan. The D gene is left open where the match is weak. Part of the rows lack a size; the others show once, few, many or a class for expanded clones.

D	size	V	J	DNA	CDR3
TRBD2	-	TRBV5-6	TRBJ2-1	TGTGCCAGCAGCTTGGAACTAGCGGGAGCTATTGGCAATGAGCAGTTCTTC	CASSLELAGAIGNEQFF
-	once	TRBV7-9	TRBJ2-6	TGTGCCAGCAGCTCCCCCCGAGGTCAGTTCTCCTCTGGGGCCAACGTCCTGACTTTC	CASSSPRGQFSSGANVLTF
TRBD1	-	TRBV7-9	TRBJ1-2	TGTGCCAGCAGCTCCCAGGACAGGGTGGTCTATGGCTACACCTTC	CASSSQDRVVYGYTF
TRBD2	-	TRBV14	TRBJ2-3	TGTGCCAGCAGCCAAGATCGACTTAGCGGGACCACAGATACGCAGTATTTT	CASSQDRLSGTTDTQYF
-	-	TRBV5-1	TRBJ1-6	TGCGCCAGCAGCTTGGGAGTCGGGGATTCACCCCTCCACTTT	CASSLGVGDSPLHF
TRBD1	-	TRBV13	TRBJ1-1	TGTGCCAGCAGTTTCGGACAGGGGACGGCTGAAGCTTTCTTT	CASSFGQGTAEAFF
-	-	TRBV27	TRBJ2-7	TGTGCCAGCAGTATTTCGCTGGCCGACGAGCAGTACTTC	CASSISLADEQYF
-	-	TRBV11-2	TRBJ2-2	TGTGCCAGCAGCTTAGGTGGGAGCACCGGGGAGCTGTTTTTT	CASSLGGSTGELFF
TRBD1	-	TRBV7-9	TRBJ1-6	TGTGCCAGCAGCTTAAGGGGGCGCGCCGACCTCCACTTT	CASSLRGRADLHF
-	-	TRBV10-3	TRBJ2-7	TGTGCCATCAGGAAGCGGGTAGACTCCTACGAGCAGTACTTC	CAIRKRVDSYEQYF
TRBD2	-	TRBV5-4	TRBJ2-3	TGTGCCAGCAGCTGGGGGGGGACGACTAGTTTAACGCAGTATTTT	CASSWGGTTSLTQYF
-	-	TRBV6-5	TRBJ1-5	TGTGCCAGTACGGAGGGGATGGACCAGCCCCAGCATTTT	CASTEGMDQPQHF
TRBD1	-	TRBV15	TRBJ1-6	TGTGCCACCGGGACAGGGGACCCCTATAATTCACCCCTCCACTTT	CATGTGDPYNSPLHF
-	-	TRBV9	TRBJ2-1	TGTGCCAGCAGCGTATCATTGGACCTAGGGGGCTACAATGAGCAGTTCTTC	CASSVSLDLGGYNEQFF
TRBD2	-	TRBV11-3	TRBJ2-1	TGTGCCAGCAGCTTAGGGGCTAGCGGATACAATGAGCAGTTCTTC	CASSLGASGYNEQFF
TRBD1	few	TRBV3-1/TRBV3-2	TRBJ1-2	TGTGCCAGCAGCCAAGACACAGGGGGAGACGGCTACACCTTC	CASSQDTGGDGYTF
-	-	TRBV30	TRBJ1-1	TGTGCCTGGGACCTGATGGACTACACTGAAGCTTTCTTT	CAWDLMDYTEAFF
TRBD1	-	TRBV5-4	TRBJ1-1	TGTGCCAGCAGCCTACAGGGGAAGAGGACTGAAGCTTTCTTT	CASSLQGKRTEAFF
-	-	TRBV6-2/TRBV6-3	TRBJ1-4	TGTGCCAGCAGTTACACCGACAGGCTCAAACTGTTTTTT	CASSYTDRLKLFF
TRBD2	-	TRBV5-5	TRBJ2-1	TGTGCCAGCAGCTTAAGCCCCGGACTAGCGGGAAATGAGCAGTTCTTC	CASSLSPGLAGNEQFF
-	-	TRBV4-1	TRBJ2-1	TGCGCCAGCAGCCAACTCCAAGCGTTCCATGAGCAGTTCTTC	CASSQLQAFHEQFF
TRBD2	-	TRBV9	TRBJ2-3	TGTGCCAGCAGCGTAGTAGCGGGGGGCACAGATACGCAGTATTTT	CASSVVAGGTDTQYF
-	-	TRBV5-1	TRBJ1-4	TGCGCCAGCAGCTTGGCTGGGAGGGAGAATGAAAAACTGTTTTTT	CASSLAGRENEKLFF
-	-	TRBV11-2	TRBJ1-5	TGTGCCAGCAGCTTATTACTTTTTGCAGGTTTCGAGCCCCAGCATTTT	CASSLLLFAGFEPQHF
-	few	TRBV28	TRBJ2-7	TGTGCCAGCAGTACAGTCACCTACGAGCAGTACTTC	CASSTVTYEQYF
-	-	TRBV5-1	TRBJ2-5	TGCGCCAGCTCCCCGAGGGGTAGCGGTCAAGAGACCCAGTACTTC	CASSPRGSGQETQYF
TRBD1	-	TRBV30	TRBJ1-6	TGTGCCTGTACAGGACAGGGGGACTCACCCCTCCACTTT	CACTGQGDSPLHF
-	medium-sized	TRBV12-3/TRBV12-4	TRBJ1-5	TGTGCCAGCAGTTTAGAACGGGATCAGCCCCAGCATTTT	CASSLERDQPQHF
TRBD2	-	TRBV18	TRBJ2-5	TGTGCCAGCTCCGCGGCGGGGGTAAAGGAGACCCAGTACTTC	CASSAAGVKETQYF
TRBD2	-	TRBV24-1	TRBJ2-7	TGTGCCACCAGTGACCTGGGACTAGCGGAGCCTCCTGACGAGCAGTACTTC	CATSDLGLAEPPDEQYF
-	-	TRBV5-1	TRBJ1-2	TGCGCCAGCAGCCCTTACAGGGACGGCTACACCTTC	CASSPYRDGYTF
-	few	TRBV3-1/TRBV3-2	TRBJ2-6	TGTGCCAGCAGCCCCCGGGTTGGTGGCTCTGGGGCCAACGTCCTGACTTTC	CASSPRVGGSGANVLTF
TRBD1	-	TRBV11-2	TRBJ1-2	TGTGCCAGCAGCTTAGATCGTTACGGGACAGGGACAACGGAACTCTATGGCTACACCTTC	CASSLDRYGTGTTELYGYTF
-	-	TRBV2	TRBJ2-7	TGTGCCAGCAGTGAAAGGAGGGGCCCCTACGAGCAGTACTTC	CASSERRGPYEQYF
TRBD1	-	TRBV7-8	TRBJ2-7	TGTGCCAGCAGCCCCTATTTGGGACAGGGTGGTTGGGAGCAGTACTTC	CASSPYLGQGGWEQYF
-	-	TRBV10-2	TRBJ1-6	TGCGCCAGCAGTGTGGGGCAGAACTATAATTCACCCCTCCACTTT	CASSVGQNYNSPLHF
TRBD1	once	TRBV6-5	TRBJ1-1	TGTGCCAGCAGTTACACACAGGGGGCCTTGAACACTGAAGCTTTCTTT	CASSYTQGALNTEAFF
TRBD1	-	TRBV4-2	TRBJ1-1	TGTGCCAGCAGCCAAGAACCTAACAGGGGGCACACTGAAGCTTTCTTT	CASSQEPNRGHTEAFF
TRBD2	-	TRBV27	TRBJ2-7	TGTGCCAGCAGTTTATCGTTTGTAGCGGGAGGGCCCTACGAGCAGTACTTC	CASSLSFVAGGPYEQYF
-	few	TRBV9	TRBJ2-1	TGTGCCAGCAGCGTAGTGGCGGGAACGGTCTTCTTC	CASSVVAGTVFF
-	few	TRBV6-5	TRBJ2-7	TGTGCCAGCTATACCGGGACTTACGAGCAGTACTTC	CASYTGTYEQYF
TRBD1	-	TRBV19	TRBJ1-5	TGTGCCAGTAGTATGGGACTTAACAGGGGGGGCAATCAGCCCCAGCATTTT	CASSMGLNRGGNQPQHF
-	few	TRBV11-1	TRBJ1-1	TGTGCCAGCAGCCCTTATGGGGGGGCGCTGGACACTGAAGCTTTCTTT	CASSPYGGALDTEAFF
TRBD1	-	TRBV2	TRBJ1-5	TGTGCCAGCACCCGAAGTACAGGGGGCAATCAGCCCCAGCATTTT	CASTRSTGGNQPQHF
-	-	TRBV2	TRBJ2-5	TGTGCCAGCAGCCGCGGGGAGACCCAGTACTTC	CASSRGETQYF
TRBD1	-	TRBV7-9	TRBJ2-7	TGTGCCAGCAGCCAAGACAGGGGCTACGAGCAGTACTTC	CASSQDRGYEQYF
TRBD1	few	TRBV19	TRBJ1-6	TGTGCCAGTAGTATAGCCCCTAAGGGGGCGAGCTCACCCCTCCACTTT	CASSIAPKGASSPLHF
-	once	TRBV6-5	TRBJ1-3	TGTGCCATCAGGACAGAGATTGGAAACACCATATATTTT	CAIRTEIGNTIYF
TRBD1	once	TRBV6-5	TRBJ1-2	TGTGCCAGCAGGCCCGGGACAGGGGTGTATGGCTACACCTTC	CASRPGTGVYGYTF
-	-	TRBV5-4	TRBJ2-2	TGTGCCAGCAGCTTTGGGACATCTACCGGGGAGCTGTTTTTT	CASSFGTSTGELFF
TRBD2	-	TRBV18	TRBJ2-1	TGTGCCAGCTCACGAACTAGCGGGAATTACAATGAGCAGTTCTTC	CASSRTSGNYNEQFF
-	-	TRBV9	TRBJ1-5	TGTGCCAGCAGCCCCGATAGCCGGCGGCCCCAGCATTTT	CASSPDSRRPQHF
-	-	TRBV30	TRBJ2-3	TGTGCCTGGAGGGATCTGACAGCATACAACACAGATACGCAGTATTTT	CAWRDLTAYNTDTQYF
TRBD2	-	TRBV9	TRBJ2-1	TGTGCCAGCAGCGTAGTTAGCGGGAGAGGCAATGAGCAGTTCTTC	CASSVVSGRGNEQFF
-	-	TRBV10-1	TRBJ2-1	TGCGCCAGCAGTGATAATACAAAGTACAATGAGCAGTTCTTC	CASSDNTKYNEQFF